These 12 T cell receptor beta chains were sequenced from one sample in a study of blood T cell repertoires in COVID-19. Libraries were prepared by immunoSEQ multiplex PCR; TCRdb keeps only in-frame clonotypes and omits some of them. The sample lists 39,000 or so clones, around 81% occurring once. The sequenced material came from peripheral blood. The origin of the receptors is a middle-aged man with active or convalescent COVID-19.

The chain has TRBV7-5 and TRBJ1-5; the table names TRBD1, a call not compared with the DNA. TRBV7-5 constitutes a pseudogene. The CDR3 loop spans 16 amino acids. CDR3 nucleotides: TGTGTCAGAAGCTTTCAGGGGGGCTATAGCAATCAGCCCCAGCATTTT. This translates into CVRSFQGGYSNQPQHF.

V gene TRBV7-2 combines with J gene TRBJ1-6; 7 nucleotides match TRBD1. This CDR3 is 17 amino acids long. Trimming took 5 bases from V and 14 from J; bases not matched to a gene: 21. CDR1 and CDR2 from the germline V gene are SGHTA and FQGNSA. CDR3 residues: CASSLNLRQGSLLALHF. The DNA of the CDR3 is TGTGCCAGCAGCCTCAATTTAAGACAGGGCTCCCTCTTGGCCCTCCACTTT.

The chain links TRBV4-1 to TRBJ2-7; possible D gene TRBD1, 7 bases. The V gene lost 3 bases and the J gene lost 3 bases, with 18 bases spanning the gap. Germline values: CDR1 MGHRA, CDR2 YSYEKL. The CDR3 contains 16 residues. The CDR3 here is CASSHPSRQGGYEQYF. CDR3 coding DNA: TGCGCCAGCAGCCACCCGTCAAGACAGGGAGGCTACGAGCAGTACTTC.

In DNA, the CDR3 is TGTGCCAGCAGCTCCGGGGACTCCCTAGGAGGAGGGAAAGCTTTCTTT. Translating gives CASSSGDSLGGGKAFF. The chain couples TRBV11-1 to TRBJ1-1; perhaps TRBD1 as D (5 bases). The germline V gene encodes CDR1 SGHAT and CDR2 FQDESV (reference sequence). V lost 4 bases to trimming and J lost 9 bases, with 24 bases between them. This CDR3 has 16 residues. Full variable domain (outside the CDR3, taken from reference TRBV11-1 and TRBJ1-1): EAEVAQSPRYKITEKSQAVAFWCDPISGHATLYWYRQILGQGPELLVQFQDESVVDDSQLPKDRFSAERLKGVDSTLKIQPAELGDSAMYLCASSSGDSLGGGKAFFGQGTRLTVV.

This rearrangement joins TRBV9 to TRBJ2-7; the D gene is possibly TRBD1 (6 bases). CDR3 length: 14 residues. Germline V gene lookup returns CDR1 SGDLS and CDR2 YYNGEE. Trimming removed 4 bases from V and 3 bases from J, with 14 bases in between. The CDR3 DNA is TGTGCCAGCAGCCTGGAAGGACAGTTCTACGAGCAGTACTTC. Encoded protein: CASSLEGQFYEQYF.

CDR3 sequence: CASSQGQGVENGYGYTF. For the CDR3, the DNA is TGTGCCAGCAGCCAAGGACAAGGGGTCGAAAACGGCTATGGCTACACCTTC. The V gene is TRBV4-2, the J gene TRBJ1-2, with D possibly matching TRBD1 (5 bases). CDR1 is LGHNA, CDR2 YNFKEQ, per germline. The V and J ends lost 1 base and 4 bases respectively, with 19 bases between them. The CDR3 runs 17 residues.

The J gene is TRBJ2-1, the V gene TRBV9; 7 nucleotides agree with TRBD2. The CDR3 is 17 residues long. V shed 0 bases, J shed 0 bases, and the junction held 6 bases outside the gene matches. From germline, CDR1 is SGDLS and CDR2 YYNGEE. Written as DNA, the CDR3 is TGTGCCAGCAGCGTAGGGGCTAGCGGAAGCTCCTACAATGAGCAGTTCTTC. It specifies CASSVGASGSSYNEQFF.

The CDR3 reads CASSLDWTEAQETQYF. CDR3 nucleotide sequence: TGTGCCAGCAGCTTAGACTGGACAGAGGCCCAAGAGACCCAGTACTTC. V and J are TRBV11-3 and TRBJ2-5; the D gene is possibly TRBD1 (6 bases). This CDR3 is 16 amino acids long. The germline V and J ends were trimmed by 0 bases and 1 base, with 12 bases remaining between them. Germline V gene data show CDR1 as SGHNT and CDR2 as YENEEA.

This chain's CDR3 is CASSSHDRDSSTEAFF. CDR3 nucleotides: TGTGCCAGCAGCTCCCACGACCGGGATTCAAGCACTGAAGCTTTCTTT. This chain links TRBV7-2 with TRBJ1-1; no firm D call. The CDR3 length is 16 residues. The germline CDR1 and CDR2 sequences are SGHTA and FQGNSA. V lost 4 bases to trimming and J lost 4 bases, with 19 bases between them. Based on the CDR3 plus reference TRBV7-2 and TRBJ1-1, the full variable domain is GAGVSQSPSNKVTEKGKDVELRCDPISGHTALYWYRQSLGQGLEFLIYFQGNSAPDKSGLPSDRFSAERTGGSVSTLTIQRTQQEDSAVYLCASSSHDRDSSTEAFFGQGTRLTVV.

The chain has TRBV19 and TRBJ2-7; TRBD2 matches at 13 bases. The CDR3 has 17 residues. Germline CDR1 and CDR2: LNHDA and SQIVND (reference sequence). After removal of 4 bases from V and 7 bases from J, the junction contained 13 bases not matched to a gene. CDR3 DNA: TGTGCCAGTAGTACCCCAATAGGACTAGCGGGAGAGATGGAGCAGTACTTC. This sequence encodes CASSTPIGLAGEMEQYF.

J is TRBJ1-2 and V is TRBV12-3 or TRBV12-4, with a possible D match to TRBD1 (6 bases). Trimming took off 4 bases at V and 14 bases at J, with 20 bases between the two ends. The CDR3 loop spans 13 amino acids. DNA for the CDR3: TGTGCCAGCAGTTCCGACCGGGGGGGGCTTTTAACCTTC. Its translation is CASSSDRGGLLTF.

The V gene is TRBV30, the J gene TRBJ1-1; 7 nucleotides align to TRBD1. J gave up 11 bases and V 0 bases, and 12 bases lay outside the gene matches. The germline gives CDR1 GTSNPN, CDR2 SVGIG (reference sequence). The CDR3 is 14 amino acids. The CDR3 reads CAWSVQGSSQGAFF. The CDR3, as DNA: TGTGCCTGGAGTGTACAGGGGAGCAGCCAAGGGGCTTTCTTT.